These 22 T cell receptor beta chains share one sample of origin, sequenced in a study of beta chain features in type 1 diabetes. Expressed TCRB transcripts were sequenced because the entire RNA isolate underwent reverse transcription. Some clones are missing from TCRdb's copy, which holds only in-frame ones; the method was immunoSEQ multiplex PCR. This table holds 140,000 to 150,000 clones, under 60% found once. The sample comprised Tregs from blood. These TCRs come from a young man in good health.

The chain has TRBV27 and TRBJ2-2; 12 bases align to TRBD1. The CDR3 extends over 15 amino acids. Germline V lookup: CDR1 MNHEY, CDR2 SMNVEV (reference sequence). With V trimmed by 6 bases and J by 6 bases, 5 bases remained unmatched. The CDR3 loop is CASRAGTGGAGELFF. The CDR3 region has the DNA TGTGCCAGCAGGGCCGGGACAGGGGGCGCCGGGGAGCTGTTTTTT.

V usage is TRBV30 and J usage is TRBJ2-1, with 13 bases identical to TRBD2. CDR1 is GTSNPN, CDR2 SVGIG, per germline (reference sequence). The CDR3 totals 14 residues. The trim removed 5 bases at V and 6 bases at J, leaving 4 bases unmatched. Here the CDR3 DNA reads TGTGCCTGGGGACTAGCGGGGGCCCGCAATGAGCAGTTCTTC. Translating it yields CAWGLAGARNEQFF.

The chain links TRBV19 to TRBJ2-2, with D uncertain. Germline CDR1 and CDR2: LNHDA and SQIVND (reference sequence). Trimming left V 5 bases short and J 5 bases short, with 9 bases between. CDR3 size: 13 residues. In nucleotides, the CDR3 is TGTGCCAGTAGTCCCCGGCGGACCGGGGAGCTGTTTTTT. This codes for CASSPRRTGELFF.

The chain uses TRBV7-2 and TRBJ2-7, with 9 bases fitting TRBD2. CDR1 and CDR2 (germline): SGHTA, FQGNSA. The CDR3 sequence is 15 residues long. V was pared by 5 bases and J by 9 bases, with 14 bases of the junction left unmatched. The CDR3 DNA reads TGTGCCAGCAGCAGCAGACTAGCGGCACCAATCGGGCAGTACTTC. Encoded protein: CASSSRLAAPIGQYF.

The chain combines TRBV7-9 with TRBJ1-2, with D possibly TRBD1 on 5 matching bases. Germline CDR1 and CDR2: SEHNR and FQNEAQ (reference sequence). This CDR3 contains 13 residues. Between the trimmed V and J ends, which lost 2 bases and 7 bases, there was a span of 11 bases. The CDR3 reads CASSLTTAGGYTF. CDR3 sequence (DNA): TGTGCCAGCAGCTTAACGACAGCTGGTGGCTACACCTTC.

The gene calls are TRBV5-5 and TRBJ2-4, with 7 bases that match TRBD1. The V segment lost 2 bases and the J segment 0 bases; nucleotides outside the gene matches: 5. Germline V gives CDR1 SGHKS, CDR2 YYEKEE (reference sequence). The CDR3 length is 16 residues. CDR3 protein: CASSFRQGVAKNIQYF. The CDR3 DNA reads TGTGCCAGCAGCTTTCGTCAGGGGGTAGCCAAAAACATTCAGTACTTC.

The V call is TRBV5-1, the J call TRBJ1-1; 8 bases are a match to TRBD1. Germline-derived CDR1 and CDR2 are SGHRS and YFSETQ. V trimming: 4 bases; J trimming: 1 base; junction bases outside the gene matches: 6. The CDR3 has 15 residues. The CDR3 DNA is TGCGCCAGCAGCCACCAAGACAGGGGGAACACTGAAGCTTTCTTT. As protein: CASSHQDRGNTEAFF.

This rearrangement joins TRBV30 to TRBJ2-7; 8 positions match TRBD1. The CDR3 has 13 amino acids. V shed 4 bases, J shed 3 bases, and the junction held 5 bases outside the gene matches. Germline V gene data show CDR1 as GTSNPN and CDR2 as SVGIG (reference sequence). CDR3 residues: CAWKVTGGYEQYF. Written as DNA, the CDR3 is TGTGCCTGGAAAGTAACAGGGGGCTACGAGCAGTACTTC.

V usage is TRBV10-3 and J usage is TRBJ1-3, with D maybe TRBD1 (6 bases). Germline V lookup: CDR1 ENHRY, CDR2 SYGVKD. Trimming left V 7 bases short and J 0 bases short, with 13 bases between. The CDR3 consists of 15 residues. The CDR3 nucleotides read TGTGCCATCACCCGACAGGCGCACTCTGGAAACACCATATATTTT. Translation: CAITRQAHSGNTIYF.

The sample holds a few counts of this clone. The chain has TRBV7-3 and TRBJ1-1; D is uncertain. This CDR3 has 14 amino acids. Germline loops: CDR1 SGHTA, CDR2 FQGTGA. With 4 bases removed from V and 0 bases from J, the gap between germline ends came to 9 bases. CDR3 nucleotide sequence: TGTGCCAGCAGCTACAGACTAATGAACACTGAAGCTTTCTTT. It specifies CASSYRLMNTEAFF.

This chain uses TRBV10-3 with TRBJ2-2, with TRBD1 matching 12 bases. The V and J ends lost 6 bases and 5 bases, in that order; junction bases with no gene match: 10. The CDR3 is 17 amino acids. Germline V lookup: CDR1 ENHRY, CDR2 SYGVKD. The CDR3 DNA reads TGTGCCATCAGGGCCGGGACAGGGGGCCGCGGAACCGGGGAGCTGTTTTTT. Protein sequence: CAIRAGTGGRGTGELFF.

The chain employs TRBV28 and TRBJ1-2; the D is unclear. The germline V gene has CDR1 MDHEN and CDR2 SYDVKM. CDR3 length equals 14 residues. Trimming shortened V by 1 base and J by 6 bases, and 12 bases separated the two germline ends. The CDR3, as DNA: TGTGCCAGCAGTTTATCGATAGGAGTGAATGGCTACACCTTC. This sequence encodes CASSLSIGVNGYTF.

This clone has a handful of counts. In DNA, the CDR3 is TGCAGCGTTGATCAGGGGAACTACGAGCAGTACTTC. This sequence encodes CSVDQGNYEQYF. The chain links TRBV29-1 to TRBJ2-7, with D possibly matching TRBD1 (6 bases). CDR1 SQVTM and CDR2 ANQGSEA come from the germline V gene. V shed 3 bases and J shed 3 bases, with 9 bases lying between them. The CDR3 is 12 residues long.

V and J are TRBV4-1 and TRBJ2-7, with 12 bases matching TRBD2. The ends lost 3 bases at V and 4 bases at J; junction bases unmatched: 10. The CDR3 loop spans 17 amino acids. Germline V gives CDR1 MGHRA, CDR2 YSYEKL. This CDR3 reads CASSQEPRLAGVYEQYF. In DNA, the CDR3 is TGCGCCAGCAGCCAGGAACCCAGACTAGCGGGAGTATACGAGCAGTACTTC.

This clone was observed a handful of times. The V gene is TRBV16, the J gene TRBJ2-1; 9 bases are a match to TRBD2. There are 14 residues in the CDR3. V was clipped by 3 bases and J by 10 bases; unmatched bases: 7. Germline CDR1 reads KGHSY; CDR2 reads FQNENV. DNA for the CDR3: TGTGCCAGCAGCCAGCGGGAGGGCCGAGGGGAGCAGTTCTTC. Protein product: CASSQREGRGEQFF.

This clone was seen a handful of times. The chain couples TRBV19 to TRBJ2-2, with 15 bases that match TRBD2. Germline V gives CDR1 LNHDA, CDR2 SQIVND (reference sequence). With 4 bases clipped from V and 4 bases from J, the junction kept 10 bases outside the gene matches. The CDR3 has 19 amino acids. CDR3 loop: CASSKGLAGGRGGTGELFF. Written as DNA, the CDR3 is TGTGCCAGTAGTAAAGGACTAGCGGGAGGGCGCGGTGGCACCGGGGAGCTGTTTTTT.

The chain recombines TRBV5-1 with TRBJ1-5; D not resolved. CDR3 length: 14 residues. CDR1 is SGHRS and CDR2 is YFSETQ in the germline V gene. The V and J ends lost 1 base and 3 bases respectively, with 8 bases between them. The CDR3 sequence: CASSLTGSNQPQHF. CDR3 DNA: TGCGCCAGCAGCTTGACGGGATCCAATCAGCCCCAGCATTTT.

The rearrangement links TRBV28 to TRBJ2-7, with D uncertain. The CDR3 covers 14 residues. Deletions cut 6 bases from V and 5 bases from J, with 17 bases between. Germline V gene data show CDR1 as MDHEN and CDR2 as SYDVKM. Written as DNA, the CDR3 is TGTGCCAGCAGGCCGTCGTTATCGGTTGACGAGCAGTACTTC. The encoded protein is CASRPSLSVDEQYF.

The CDR3 DNA is TGTGCCAGCAGCGAAGGGCCTGAAGGAGCGGAACTCCAAGAGACCCAGTACTTC. It encodes CASSEGPEGAELQETQYF. The chain couples TRBV5-4 to TRBJ2-5, with D possibly TRBD2 on 5 matching bases. The CDR3 consists of 18 residues. V gave up 4 bases and J gave up 1 base, with 23 bases separating them. Germline V gene data show CDR1 as SGHNT and CDR2 as YYREEE (reference sequence).

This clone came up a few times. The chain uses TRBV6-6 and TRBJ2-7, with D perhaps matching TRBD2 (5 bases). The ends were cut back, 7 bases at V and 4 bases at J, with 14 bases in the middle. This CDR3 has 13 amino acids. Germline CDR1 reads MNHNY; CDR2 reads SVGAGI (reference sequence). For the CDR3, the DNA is TGTGCCAGCAACGGGGTTGGCGGTTACGAGCAGTACTTC. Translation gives CASNGVGGYEQYF.

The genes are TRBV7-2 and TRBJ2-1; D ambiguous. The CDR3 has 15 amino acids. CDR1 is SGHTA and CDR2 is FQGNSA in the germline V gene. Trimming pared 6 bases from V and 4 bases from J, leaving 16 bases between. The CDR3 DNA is TGTGCCAGCAGTTTAATAAGCACGATATACAATGAGCAGTTCTTC. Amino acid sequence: CASSLISTIYNEQFF.

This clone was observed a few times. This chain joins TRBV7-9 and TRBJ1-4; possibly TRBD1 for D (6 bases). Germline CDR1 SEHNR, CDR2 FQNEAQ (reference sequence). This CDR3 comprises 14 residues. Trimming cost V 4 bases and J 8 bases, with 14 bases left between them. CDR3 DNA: TGTGCCAGCAGCTACGGGACACCGCTAGAAAAACTGTTTTTT. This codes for CASSYGTPLEKLFF.